These 7 T cell receptor beta chains were sequenced from one sample in a study of shared clonotypes between healthy human individuals. The table came from immunoSEQ multiplex PCR; TCRdb's copy has only in-frame clones and leaves some out. The sample lists about 2,500,000 clones, around 90% occurring once. The sequenced sample consisted of naive CD4+ T cells sorted from blood. Subset noted: CD45RA+ positively selected. Receptors originate from a man between 18 and 35 years old in good health.

The chain employs TRBV19 and TRBJ2-5; 9 bases fit TRBD2. The CDR3 is 14 residues long. After removal of 5 bases from V and 5 bases from J, the junction contained 6 bases not matched to a gene. CDR1 LNHDA and CDR2 SQIVND come from the germline V gene (reference sequence). CDR3 DNA sequence: TGTGCCAGTAGTCCGAGTAGCGGGAGTGAGACCCAGTACTTC. It specifies CASSPSSGSETQYF.

Details on this clone: The same CDR3 arises from other DNA sequences in this sample as well. The chain links TRBV7-9 to TRBJ1-1; D gene uncertain. Trimming took 2 bases from V and 0 from J, leaving 4 bases between them. The CDR3 has 13 residues. CDR1 and CDR2 (germline): SEHNR, FQNEAQ (reference sequence). The CDR3 is CASSLPVNTEAFF. In DNA, the CDR3 is TGTGCCAGCAGCTTACCCGTGAACACTGAAGCTTTCTTT.

The chain employs TRBV4-1 and TRBJ1-1, with unresolved D. Germline V gene sequence: CDR1 MGHRA, CDR2 YSYEKL. Deletions cut 2 bases from V and 6 bases from J, with 16 bases between. CDR3 length equals 15 residues. CDR3 nucleotide sequence: TGCGCCAGCAGCCAACTGGACCGTCGCGGGCCTGAAGCTTTCTTT. Protein: CASSQLDRRGPEAFF.

V gene TRBV10-2 combines with J gene TRBJ1-1; 7 bases map to TRBD1. The CDR3 has 15 amino acids. The germline V gene has CDR1 WSHSY and CDR2 SAAADI. V lost 4 bases, J lost 0 bases, and 5 bases stayed unmatched. CDR3 sequence: CASSVADRLNTEAFF. In DNA form, the CDR3 reads TGCGCCAGCAGTGTAGCGGACAGGCTGAACACTGAAGCTTTCTTT.

The count of this clone is one. This chain connects TRBV7-2 to TRBJ2-6; D may be TRBD2 (7 bases). Germline CDR1 reads SGHTA; CDR2 reads FQGNSA. There are 17 residues in the CDR3. The V gene lost 2 bases and the J gene lost 2 bases, with 13 bases spanning the gap. CDR3 DNA sequence: TGTGCCAGCAGCTTAAGAACGGGGGGCGCTGGGGCCAACGTCCTGACTTTC. Translated: CASSLRTGGAGANVLTF.

The chain uses TRBV12-5 and TRBJ2-3, with 7 bases fitting TRBD2. Germline V gene lookup returns CDR1 LGHNT and CDR2 FRNRAP. V trimming: 5 bases; J trimming: 3 bases; junction bases outside the gene matches: 5. This CDR3 comprises 14 residues. The CDR3 region has the DNA TGTGCTAGTGGTGCTCTAGCGGCGACAGATACGCAGTATTTT. This gives the protein CASGALAATDTQYF.

This clone was recorded only once. The rearrangement uses TRBV5-6 and TRBJ2-7; 7 nucleotides agree with TRBD2. The CDR3 sequence is 15 residues long. Looked up from germline, CDR1 is SGHDT and CDR2 is YYEEEE. Trimming took 4 bases from V and 1 from J; bases not matched to a gene: 8. CDR3 protein: CASSVTGGRSYEQYF. DNA for the CDR3: TGTGCCAGCAGCGTGACGGGAGGAAGGTCCTACGAGCAGTACTTC.